The clone carrying this T cell receptor (beta chain) was counted between two and nine times. These data belong to a study of CD8+ T cells in alopecia areata. Following RNA extraction, reverse transcription yielded cDNA that acted as the sequencing template. Sequencing was performed with immunoSEQ multiplex PCR; in TCRdb, only in-frame clones are kept and a portion is missing. Of 250,000 to 350,000 clones listed, about 60% are singletons. V lost 6 bases and J 0 bases, leaving 5 bases between the germline ends. This CDR3 region has 12 residues. Germline assignment: CDR1 LGHNT and CDR2 FRNRAP. As for treatment: oral pan-JAK inhibitor, 5-10 mg twice daily.

Sequenced material: CD4+ T cells sorted from blood, taken around week 53, from a patient treated with tofacitinib. The chain joins TRBV12-5 to TRBJ1-1, with unresolved D. This clonotype was sampled from a human donor with alopecia areata. This CDR3 reads CASGQVNTEAFF. CDR3 sequence (DNA): TGTGCTAGTGGGCAGGTGAACACTGAAGCTTTCTTT.